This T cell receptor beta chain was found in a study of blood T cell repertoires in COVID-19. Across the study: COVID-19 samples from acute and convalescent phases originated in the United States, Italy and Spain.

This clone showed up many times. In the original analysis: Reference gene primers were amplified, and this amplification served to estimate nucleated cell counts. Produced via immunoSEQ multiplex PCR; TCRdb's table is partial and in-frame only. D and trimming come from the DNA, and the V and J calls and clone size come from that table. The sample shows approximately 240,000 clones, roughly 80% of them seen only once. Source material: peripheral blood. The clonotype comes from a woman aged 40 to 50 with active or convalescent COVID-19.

CDR3 sequence (DNA): TGTGCCAGCAGTGAGACAGGGAACACCGGGGAGCTGTTTTTT. This encodes CASSETGNTGELFF. V gene TRBV6-1 combines with J gene TRBJ2-2, with D tentatively TRBD1 (6 bases). This CDR3 is 14 amino acids long. CDR1 and CDR2 from the germline V gene are MNHNS and SASEGT. V was trimmed by 3 bases and J by 1 base, leaving 6 bases between them.